This T cell receptor (beta chain) derives from a study of OX40 agonist ivuxolimab in advanced cancers. Overall study context: Participants averaged approximately 60 years of age (range about 23 to 90) and were 82.7% male. Three patients, one with hepatocellular carcinoma and two with cutaneous melanoma, achieved partial responses. Study-level findings and limits: CD4+ and CD8+ blood T cells expanded clonally by week 6 at 0.1 to 3.0 mg/kg. Not determined was the antigen specificity of the expanded peripheral T cells.

The method was immunoSEQ multiplex PCR; TCRdb's version includes in-frame clones alone and lacks a portion of them. In the table there are about 55,000 clones, approximately 80% of which are singletons. CDR1 is MDHEN and CDR2 is SYDVKM in the germline V gene. V was clipped by 2 bases and J by 0 bases, with 11 bases between them. CDR3 length equals 16 residues. To note about this clone: The antigen is not known.

The source was CD4+ or CD8+ T cells sorted from blood, collected in a trial of the OX40 agonist ivuxolimab. The V and J genes are TRBV28 and TRBJ2-4; possible D gene TRBD1, 5 bases. This receptor was obtained from an adult with an advanced solid tumor such as melanoma, head and neck, liver or kidney cancer. The CDR3 reads CASSLNPGQAKNIQYF. The CDR3, as DNA: TGTGCCAGCAGTTTAAACCCCGGACAAGCCAAAAACATTCAGTACTTC.